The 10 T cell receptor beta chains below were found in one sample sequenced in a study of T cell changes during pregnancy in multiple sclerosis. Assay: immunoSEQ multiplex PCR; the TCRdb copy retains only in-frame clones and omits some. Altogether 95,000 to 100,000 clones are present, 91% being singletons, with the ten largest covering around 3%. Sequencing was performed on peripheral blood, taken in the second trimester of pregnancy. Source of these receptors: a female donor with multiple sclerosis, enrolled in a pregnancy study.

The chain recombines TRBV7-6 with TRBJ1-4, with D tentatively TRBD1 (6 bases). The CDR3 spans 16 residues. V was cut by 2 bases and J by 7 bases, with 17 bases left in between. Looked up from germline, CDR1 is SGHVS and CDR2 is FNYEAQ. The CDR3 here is CASSLFSQGQGEKLFF. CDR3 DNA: TGTGCCAGCAGCTTATTCTCCCAGGGGCAAGGTGAAAAACTGTTTTTT. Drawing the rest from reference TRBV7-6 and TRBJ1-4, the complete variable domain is GAGVSQSPRYKVTKRGQDVALRCDPISGHVSLYWYRQALGQGPEFLTYFNYEAQQDKSGLPNDRFSAERPEGSISTLTIQRTEQRDSAMYRCASSLFSQGQGEKLFFGSGTQLSVL.

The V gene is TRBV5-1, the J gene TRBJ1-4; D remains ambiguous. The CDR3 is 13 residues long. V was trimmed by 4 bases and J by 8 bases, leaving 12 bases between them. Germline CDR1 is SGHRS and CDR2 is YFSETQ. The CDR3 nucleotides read TGCGCCAGCAGCCCGTCGGGTGTCGAAAAACTGTTTTTT. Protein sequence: CASSPSGVEKLFF. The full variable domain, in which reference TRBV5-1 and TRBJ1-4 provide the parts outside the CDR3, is KAGVTQTPRYLIKTRGQQVTLSCSPISGHRSVSWYQQTPGQGLQFLFEYFSETQRNKGNFPGRFSGRQFSNSRSEMNVSTLELGDSALYLCASSPSGVEKLFFGSGTQLSVL.

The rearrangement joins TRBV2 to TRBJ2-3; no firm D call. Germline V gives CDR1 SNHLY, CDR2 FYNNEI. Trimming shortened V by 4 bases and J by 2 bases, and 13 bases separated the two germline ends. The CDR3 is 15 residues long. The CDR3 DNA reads TGTGCCAGCAGTGGAGTCGACATCCTCACAGATACGCAGTATTTT. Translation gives CASSGVDILTDTQYF.

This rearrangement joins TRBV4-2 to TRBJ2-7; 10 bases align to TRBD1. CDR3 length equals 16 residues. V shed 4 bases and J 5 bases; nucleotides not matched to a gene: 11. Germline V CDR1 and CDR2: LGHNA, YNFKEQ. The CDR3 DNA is TGTGCCAGCAGCCCATACCCGGGACAGGGGAGACACGAGCAGTACTTC. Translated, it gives CASSPYPGQGRHEQYF.

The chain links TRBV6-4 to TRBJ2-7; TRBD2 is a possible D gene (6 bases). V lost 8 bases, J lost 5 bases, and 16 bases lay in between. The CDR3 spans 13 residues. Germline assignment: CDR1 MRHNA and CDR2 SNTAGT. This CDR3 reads CASLFYGGNEQYF. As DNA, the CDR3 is TGTGCCAGCTTATTTTATGGGGGGAACGAGCAGTACTTC.

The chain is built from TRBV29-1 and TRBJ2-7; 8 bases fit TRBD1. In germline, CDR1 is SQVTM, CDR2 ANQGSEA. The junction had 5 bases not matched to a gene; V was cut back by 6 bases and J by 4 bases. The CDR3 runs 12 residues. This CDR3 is CSVRGTGYEQYF. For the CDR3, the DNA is TGCAGCGTCCGGGGGACAGGATACGAGCAGTACTTC.

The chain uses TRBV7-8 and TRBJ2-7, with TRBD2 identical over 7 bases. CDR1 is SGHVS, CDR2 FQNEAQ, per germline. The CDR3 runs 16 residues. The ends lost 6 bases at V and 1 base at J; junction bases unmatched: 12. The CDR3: CASRKMAGAQSYEQYF. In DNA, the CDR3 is TGTGCCAGCAGAAAAATGGCGGGAGCCCAGTCCTACGAGCAGTACTTC.

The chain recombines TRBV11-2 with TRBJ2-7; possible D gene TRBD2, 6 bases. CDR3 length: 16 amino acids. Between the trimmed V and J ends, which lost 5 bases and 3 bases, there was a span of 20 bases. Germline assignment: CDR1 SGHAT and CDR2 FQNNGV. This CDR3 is CASSAGGEAGSYEQYF. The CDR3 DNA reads TGTGCCAGCAGCGCCGGGGGAGAGGCGGGGAGCTACGAGCAGTACTTC.

In DNA form, the CDR3 reads TGTGCCAGCAGTTTCGGGAGGATGAGGAATGAGCAGTTCTTC. As protein: CASSFGRMRNEQFF. The chain recombines TRBV28 with TRBJ2-1; TRBD2 matches at 7 bases. This CDR3 comprises 14 residues. Germline assignment: CDR1 MDHEN and CDR2 SYDVKM. The junction had 6 bases not matched to a gene; V was cut back by 3 bases and J by 7 bases.

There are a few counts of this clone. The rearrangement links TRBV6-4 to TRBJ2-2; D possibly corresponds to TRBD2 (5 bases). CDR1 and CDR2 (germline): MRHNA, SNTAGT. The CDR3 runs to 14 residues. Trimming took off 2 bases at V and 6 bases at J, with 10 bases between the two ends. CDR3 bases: TGTGCCAGCAGTGACGAGGGTGACGCCGGGGAGCTGTTTTTT. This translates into CASSDEGDAGELFF.